One sample yielded the 30 T cell receptor beta chains listed below, sequenced in a study of CXCR3-negative and CXCR3-positive naive CD8 T cells. TRB cDNA was prepared as libraries by UMI-labeled 5' RACE. TCRdb derives one entry per CDR3 protein from the 5' RACE reads, leaving out DNA. The sample table includes about 57,000 distinct CDR3 sequences. What was sequenced was memory CD8+ T cells from blood. The receptors shown here come from a human donor in good health. Some clones in this sample may be carry-over from other donors' samples.

This chain links TRBV25-1 with TRBJ1-1; TCRdb's D call of TRBD1 is untestable without DNA. The CDR3 runs 11 residues. Per germline, CDR1 MGHDK and CDR2 SYGVNS. The CDR3 reads CASSEWGGVFF.

This chain links TRBV2 with TRBJ2-7. Germline V gives CDR1 SNHLY, CDR2 FYNNEI. This CDR3 is built from 16 residues. CDR3 region: CASSETSSTSSIEQYF. The entire variable domain, with the rest obtained from reference TRBV2 and TRBJ2-7, is as follows: EPEVTQTPSHQVTQMGQEVILRCVPISNHLYFYWYRQILGQKVEFLVSFYNNEISEKSEIFDDQFSVERPDGSNFTLKIRSTKLEDSAMYFCASSETSSTSSIEQYFGPGTRLTVT.

The V call is TRBV7-9, the J call TRBJ2-3; TCRdb lists TRBD1, though no DNA is available to test this call. CDR1 is SEHNR, CDR2 FQNEAQ, per germline (reference sequence). This CDR3 comprises 15 residues. The CDR3 spells CASSLVLGDPDTQYF.

The chain has TRBV19 and TRBJ2-2; the TRBD1 assignment by TCRdb is unverifiable without DNA. From germline, CDR1 is LNHDA and CDR2 SQIVND (reference sequence). The CDR3 contains 16 residues. The CDR3 protein is CASSIGQGAVAGELFF.

The chain uses TRBV7-8 and TRBJ2-7. Germline V gene lookup returns CDR1 SGHVS and CDR2 FQNEAQ. The length of the CDR3 is 11 residues. CDR3 in amino acids: CASSVSSEQYF.

The chain has TRBV20-1 and TRBJ2-1; absent DNA, TCRdb's TRBD1 call cannot be checked. The CDR3 runs 11 residues. In germline, CDR1 is DFQATT, CDR2 SNEGSKA (reference sequence). CDR3 sequence: CSALTGDEQFF.

The gene calls are TRBV6-5 and TRBJ2-2. The CDR3 sequence is 14 residues long. CDR1 is MNHEY and CDR2 is SVGAGI in the germline V gene. The CDR3 here is CASEAIGNTGELFF.

The chain is built from TRBV30 and TRBJ2-3; as DNA is missing, the TRBD1 call by TCRdb cannot be tested. Germline CDR1 reads GTSNPN; CDR2 reads SVGIG (reference sequence). The CDR3 is 14 amino acids. CDR3 loop: CAWSKGQGSDTQYF.

The chain recombines TRBV9 with TRBJ2-7; lacking DNA, the TRBD2 call made by TCRdb goes unchecked. The length of the CDR3 is 15 residues. In germline, CDR1 is SGDLS, CDR2 YYNGEE. CDR3 residues: CASSVDTGTSYEQYF. The full variable domain, rest sourced from reference TRBV9 and TRBJ2-7, is DSGVTQTPKHLITATGQRVTLRCSPRSGDLSVYWYQQSLDQGLQFLIQYYNGEERAKGNILERFSAQQFPDLHSELNLSSLELGDSALYFCASSVDTGTSYEQYFGPGTRLTVT.

The chain is built from TRBV7-9 and TRBJ2-2; TCRdb indicates TRBD1, and absent DNA this call remains unverified. There are 18 residues in the CDR3. CDR1 is SEHNR, CDR2 FQNEAQ, per germline (reference sequence). CDR3 sequence reads: CASSLTQDAGNKAGELFF.

The rearrangement uses TRBV25-1 and TRBJ2-2; TCRdb reports TRBD1, a call that lacks DNA to check it against. CDR1 and CDR2 from the germline V gene are MGHDK and SYGVNS. The CDR3 runs 16 residues. CDR3 sequence reads: CASSDWGQGSTGELFF. The full variable domain, completed using reference TRBV25-1 and TRBJ2-2, is EADIYQTPRYLVIGTGKKITLECSQTMGHDKMYWYQQDPGMELHLIHYSYGVNSTEKGDLSSESTVSRIRTEHFPLTLESARPSHTSQYLCASSDWGQGSTGELFFGEGSRLTVL.

This sequence joins TRBV28 and TRBJ2-1; no DNA is available, so the TRBD2 call from TCRdb remains unchecked. This CDR3 is built from 21 residues. The germline gives CDR1 MDHEN, CDR2 SYDVKM. The CDR3 here is CASSTTGDDTSGRTSYNEQFF.

V gene TRBV27 combines with J gene TRBJ2-1. CDR3 length: 16 amino acids. Germline V lookup: CDR1 MNHEY, CDR2 SMNVEV (reference sequence). CDR3 sequence: CASSLGHGGSYNEQFF.

This chain uses TRBV9 with TRBJ1-1; the TCRdb D gene call, TRBD1, has no DNA to confirm it. The CDR3 totals 12 residues. From germline, CDR1 is SGDLS and CDR2 YYNGEE. The CDR3 is CASSAQGAEAFF.

The chain has TRBV14 and TRBJ2-5; no DNA is available, so the TRBD2 call from TCRdb remains unchecked. Germline V gene sequence: CDR1 SGHDN, CDR2 FVKESK. The CDR3 covers 19 residues. CDR3 sequence reads: CASSQRGFGQLVSQETQYF.

The rearrangement joins TRBV20-1 to TRBJ2-7; TCRdb lists TRBD2, though no DNA is available to test this call. This CDR3 is built from 12 residues. Germline assignment: CDR1 DFQATT and CDR2 SNEGSKA (reference sequence). The CDR3 sequence is CSASLPSYEQYF.

The rearrangement joins TRBV4-2 to TRBJ2-2; TCRdb designates TRBD1, a call that cannot be tested without DNA. The germline V gene has CDR1 LGHNA and CDR2 YNFKEQ. The CDR3 is 20 amino acids. The CDR3 loop reads CASSRRAGAYHEKYTGELFF.

The chain couples TRBV20-1 to TRBJ1-1; there is no DNA to check the TCRdb D call of TRBD1. Germline values: CDR1 DFQATT, CDR2 SNEGSKA (reference sequence). This CDR3 comprises 11 residues. Here the CDR3 reads CSVIWGGEAFF.

The V gene is TRBV4-3, the J gene TRBJ1-1; the D call from TCRdb, TRBD1, cannot be confirmed without DNA. Germline values: CDR1 LGHNA, CDR2 YSLEER. The CDR3 contains 16 residues. The CDR3 sequence is CASSQDRVGQNTEAFF.

This chain uses TRBV6-4 with TRBJ2-1; TCRdb indicates TRBD2, and absent DNA this call remains unverified. In germline, CDR1 is MRHNA, CDR2 SNTAGT. This CDR3 spans 14 amino acids. The CDR3: CASSASGDYNEQFF.

This chain connects TRBV20-1 to TRBJ1-5. This CDR3 has 15 residues. The germline V gene encodes CDR1 DFQATT and CDR2 SNEGSKA (reference sequence). The CDR3 loop is CSARPLLPGNQPQHF.

J is TRBJ1-1 and V is TRBV5-1. The CDR3 is 13 residues long. Germline V gives CDR1 SGHRS, CDR2 YFSETQ. The CDR3 sequence: CASSLWANTEAFF.

The rearrangement links TRBV6-5 to TRBJ1-1. This CDR3 comprises 13 residues. The germline gives CDR1 MNHEY, CDR2 SVGAGI. The CDR3 loop reads CASRKTGNTEAFF.

V and J are TRBV19 and TRBJ1-4; the TCRdb D gene call, TRBD1, has no DNA to confirm it. This CDR3 contains 15 residues. Germline V CDR1 and CDR2: LNHDA, SQIVND (reference sequence). This CDR3 is CASSGPGGGNEKLFF. Full variable domain (rest looked up from reference TRBV19 and TRBJ1-4): DGGITQSPKYLFRKEGQNVTLSCEQNLNHDAMYWYRQDPGQGLRLIYYSQIVNDFQKGDIAEGYSVSREKKESFPLTVTSAQKNPTAFYLCASSGPGGGNEKLFFGSGTQLSVL.

The chain employs TRBV12-3 or TRBV12-4 and TRBJ2-2. The CDR3 is 13 residues long. The CDR3 region is CATLALNTGELFF.

The chain has TRBV29-1 and TRBJ2-1; the D call of TRBD1 rests on TCRdb alone, since no DNA is present to check it. CDR3 size: 17 residues. CDR1 and CDR2 from the germline V gene are SQVTM and ANQGSEA. The CDR3 protein is CSVEGPGTPLGYNEQFF.

The chain is built from TRBV29-1 and TRBJ2-7; TCRdb names TRBD2, which stays unverified in the absence of DNA. The CDR3 is 13 residues long. CDR1 SQVTM and CDR2 ANQGSEA come from the germline V gene. The CDR3 here is CSVVRTATYEQYF.

The rearrangement joins TRBV3-1 to TRBJ1-2; TCRdb designates TRBD1, a call that cannot be tested without DNA. The CDR3 sequence is 16 residues long. Looked up from germline, CDR1 is LGHDT and CDR2 is YNNKEL (reference sequence). CDR3 protein: CASSQDLRPTLFGYTF.

The rearrangement uses TRBV6-2 or TRBV6-3 and TRBJ2-2; TCRdb reports TRBD1, a call that lacks DNA to check it against. This CDR3 is built from 15 residues. In germline, CDR1 is MNHEY, CDR2 SVGEGT. The CDR3 spells CASSVQGADTGELFF.

The V and J genes are TRBV29-1 and TRBJ1-2. The CDR3 is made up of 13 amino acids. In germline, CDR1 is SQVTM, CDR2 ANQGSEA. CDR3: CSVELVLRYGYTF.